Described below is a single T cell receptor beta chain sequence and its context. As yet, its antigen is unknown. TCRdb's copy holds only in-frame clones and misses some; the assay was immunoSEQ multiplex PCR. The table records 55,000 to 65,000 clones, 75% to 85% of them present only once. Time point specified: week 11, during vaccination. Vaccinated patients received 300 ug of mutant IDH1 20-mer peptide per dose, with topical imiquimod. The data originate from a study of a mutant IDH1 vaccine in newly diagnosed glioma. Study-wide results and caveats: Immune responses arising from the vaccine appeared in more than 90% of patients. Among top peripheral T cell clonotypes, changes seemed unrelated to pseudoprogression.

This TCR came from a man aged 45-65 years with glioma. This sample comprised PBMCs, obtained from a glioma patient whose treatment included an IDH1 peptide vaccine.

CDR3 region: CASSLQGGNYGYTF. DNA of the CDR3: TGTGCCAGCTCGCTCCAGGGCGGTAACTATGGCTACACCTTC. The chain links TRBV18 to TRBJ1-2; tentative D call: TRBD1 (5 bases). Looked up from germline, CDR1 is KGHSH and CDR2 is LQKENI. CDR3 size: 14 residues. With 6 bases removed from V and 1 base from J, the gap between germline ends came to 12 bases.